This T cell receptor (beta chain) was observed in a study of early T cells in non-severe SARS-CoV-2 infection. The sample holds many counts of this clonotype. Each CDR3 protein is one row after TCRdb ran MiXCR on the 5' RACE reads. The table records tens of thousands of distinct CDR3 sequences, approximately 5.6% of them present only once. Germline V gene lookup returns CDR1 SGHTA and CDR2 FQGNSA. This CDR3 has 14 amino acids. V shed 5 bases and J shed 1 base, with 8 bases lying between them. The gene calls are TRBV7-2 and TRBJ1-4; D not resolved. The material sequenced was whole blood. The clonotype originates from an adult who was a healthcare worker with PCR-confirmed SARS-CoV-2 infection or an uninfected control (not recorded which). CDR3 DNA sequence: TGTGCCAGCAGCCGACGGCGAACTAATGAAAAACTGTTTTTT. Translating gives CASSRRRTNEKLFF.